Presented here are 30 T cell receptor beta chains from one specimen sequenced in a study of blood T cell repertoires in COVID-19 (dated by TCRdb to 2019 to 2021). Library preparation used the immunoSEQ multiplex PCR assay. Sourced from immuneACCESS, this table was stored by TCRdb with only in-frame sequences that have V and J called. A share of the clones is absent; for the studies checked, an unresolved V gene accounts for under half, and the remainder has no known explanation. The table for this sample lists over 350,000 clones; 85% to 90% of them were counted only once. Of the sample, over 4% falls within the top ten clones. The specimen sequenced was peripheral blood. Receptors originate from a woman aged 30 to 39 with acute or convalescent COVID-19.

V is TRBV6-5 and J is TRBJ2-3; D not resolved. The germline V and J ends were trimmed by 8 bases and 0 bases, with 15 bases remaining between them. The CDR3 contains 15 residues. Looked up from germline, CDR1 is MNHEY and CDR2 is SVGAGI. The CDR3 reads CASSVGGESTDTQYF. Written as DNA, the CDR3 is TGTGCCAGCTCGGTCGGCGGAGAAAGCACAGATACGCAGTATTTT.

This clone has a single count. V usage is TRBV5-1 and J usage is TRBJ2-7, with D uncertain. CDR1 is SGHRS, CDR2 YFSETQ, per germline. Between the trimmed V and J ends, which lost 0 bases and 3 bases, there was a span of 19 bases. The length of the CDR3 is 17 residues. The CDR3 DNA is TGCGCCAGCAGCTTGGGATTGGTCGACATAAACCGCTACGAGCAGTACTTC. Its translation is CASSLGLVDINRYEQYF.

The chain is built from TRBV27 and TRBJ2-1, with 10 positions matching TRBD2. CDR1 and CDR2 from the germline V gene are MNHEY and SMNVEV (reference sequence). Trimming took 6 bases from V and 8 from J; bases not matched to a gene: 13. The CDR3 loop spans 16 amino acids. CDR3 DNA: TGTGCCAGCAGCCTTTACTATTCTAGCGGGGGCTATGAGCAGTTCTTC. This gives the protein CASSLYYSSGGYEQFF.

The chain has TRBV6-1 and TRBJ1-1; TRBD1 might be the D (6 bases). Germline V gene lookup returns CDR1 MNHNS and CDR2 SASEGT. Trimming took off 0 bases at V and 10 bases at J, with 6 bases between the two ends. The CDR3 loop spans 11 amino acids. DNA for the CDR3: TGTGCCAGCAGTGAAGCAGGGGGAGCTTTCTTT. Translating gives CASSEAGGAFF.

Here the CDR3 reads CASRQGMGGELFF. CDR3 in DNA: TGTGCCAGCAGACAGGGGATGGGCGGGGAGCTGTTTTTT. V and J are TRBV12-3 or TRBV12-4 and TRBJ2-2; 7 bases align to TRBD1. The CDR3 sequence is 13 residues long. With 6 bases clipped from V and 7 bases from J, the junction kept 5 bases outside the gene matches.

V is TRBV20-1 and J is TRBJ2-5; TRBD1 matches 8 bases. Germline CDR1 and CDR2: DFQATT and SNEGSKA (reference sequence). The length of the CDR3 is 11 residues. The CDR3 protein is CSLQGGKTQYF. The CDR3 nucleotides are TGCAGCTTACAGGGGGGAAAGACCCAGTACTTC.

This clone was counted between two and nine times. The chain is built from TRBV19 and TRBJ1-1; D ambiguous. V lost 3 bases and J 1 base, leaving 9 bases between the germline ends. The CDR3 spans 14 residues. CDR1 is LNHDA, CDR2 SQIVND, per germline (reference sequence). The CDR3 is CASSMAGWNTEAFF. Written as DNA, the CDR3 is TGTGCCAGTAGTATGGCGGGATGGAACACTGAAGCTTTCTTT.

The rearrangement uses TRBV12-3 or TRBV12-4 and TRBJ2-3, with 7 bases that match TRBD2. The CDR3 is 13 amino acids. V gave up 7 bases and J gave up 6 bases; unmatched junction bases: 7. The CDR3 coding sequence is TGTGCCAGCAATACCGGACTAGTCGATACGCAGTATTTT. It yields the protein CASNTGLVDTQYF.

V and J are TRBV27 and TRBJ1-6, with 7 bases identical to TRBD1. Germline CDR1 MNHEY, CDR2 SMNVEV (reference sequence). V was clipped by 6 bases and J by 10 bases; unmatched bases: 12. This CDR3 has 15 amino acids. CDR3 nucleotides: TGTGCCAGCAGCTCCCGTGAGGGGGCGAGGTCACCCCTCCACTTT. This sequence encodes CASSSREGARSPLHF.

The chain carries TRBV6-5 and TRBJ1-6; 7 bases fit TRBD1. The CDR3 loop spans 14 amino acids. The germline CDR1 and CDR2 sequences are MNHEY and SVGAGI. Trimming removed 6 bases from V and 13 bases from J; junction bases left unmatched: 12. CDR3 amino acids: CASRDRDSYLPLHF. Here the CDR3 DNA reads TGTGCCAGCAGAGACAGGGATTCGTATCTCCCCCTCCACTTT.

The CDR3 sequence is CASGNNGYISYEQYF. CDR3 DNA: TGTGCCAGCGGTAATAATGGTTACATCTCCTACGAGCAGTACTTC. The rearrangement links TRBV27 to TRBJ2-7; D not resolved. CDR1 and CDR2 (germline): MNHEY, SMNVEV (reference sequence). The CDR3 runs to 15 residues. V lost 8 bases and J 0 bases, leaving 17 bases between the germline ends.

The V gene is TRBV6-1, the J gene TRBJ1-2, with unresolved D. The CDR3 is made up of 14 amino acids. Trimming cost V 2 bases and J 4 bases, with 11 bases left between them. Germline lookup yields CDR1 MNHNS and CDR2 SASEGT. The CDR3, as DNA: TGTGCCAGCAGTGAATATACGGGAGGCTATGGCTACACCTTC. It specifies CASSEYTGGYGYTF.

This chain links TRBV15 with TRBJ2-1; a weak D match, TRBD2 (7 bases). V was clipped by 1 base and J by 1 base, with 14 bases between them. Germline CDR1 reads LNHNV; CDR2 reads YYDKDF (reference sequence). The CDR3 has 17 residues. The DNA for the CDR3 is TGTGCCACCAGCAGAGTCTGGGGGGGGGCATCCTACAATGAGCAGTTCTTC. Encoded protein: CATSRVWGGASYNEQFF.

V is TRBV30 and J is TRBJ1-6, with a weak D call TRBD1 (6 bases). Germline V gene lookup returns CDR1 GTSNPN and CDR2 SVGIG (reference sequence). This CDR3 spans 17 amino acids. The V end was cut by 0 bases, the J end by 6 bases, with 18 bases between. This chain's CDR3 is CAWSVQGIGWGNSPLHF. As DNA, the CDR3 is TGTGCCTGGAGTGTACAGGGCATCGGGTGGGGTAATTCACCCCTCCACTTT.

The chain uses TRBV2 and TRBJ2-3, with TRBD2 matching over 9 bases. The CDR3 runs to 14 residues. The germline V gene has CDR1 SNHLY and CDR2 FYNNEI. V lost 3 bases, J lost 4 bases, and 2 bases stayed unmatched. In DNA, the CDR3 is TGTGCCAGCAGTGATGGCGGGGGGGCAGATACGCAGTATTTT. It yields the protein CASSDGGGADTQYF.

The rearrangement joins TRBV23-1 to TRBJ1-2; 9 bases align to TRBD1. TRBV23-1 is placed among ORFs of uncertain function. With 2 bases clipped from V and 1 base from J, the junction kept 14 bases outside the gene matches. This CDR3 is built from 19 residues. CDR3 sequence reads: CASSQPNLSRDRDNYGYTF. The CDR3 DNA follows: TGCGCCAGCAGTCAACCCAACCTCAGCCGGGACAGGGATAACTATGGCTACACCTTC.

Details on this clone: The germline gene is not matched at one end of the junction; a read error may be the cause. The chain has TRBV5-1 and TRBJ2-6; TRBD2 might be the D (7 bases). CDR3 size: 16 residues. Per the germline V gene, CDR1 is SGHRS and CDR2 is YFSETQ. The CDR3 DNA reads TGCGCCCGCAGCGGGTCGGGGGGCGCTGGGGCCAACGTCCTGACTTTC. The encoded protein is CARSGSGGAGANVLTF.

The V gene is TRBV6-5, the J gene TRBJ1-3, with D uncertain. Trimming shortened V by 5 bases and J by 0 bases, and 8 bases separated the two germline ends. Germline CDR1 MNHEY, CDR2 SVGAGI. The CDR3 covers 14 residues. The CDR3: CASSRSSSGNTIYF. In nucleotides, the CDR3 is TGTGCCAGCAGTCGGAGCTCCTCTGGAAACACCATATATTTT.

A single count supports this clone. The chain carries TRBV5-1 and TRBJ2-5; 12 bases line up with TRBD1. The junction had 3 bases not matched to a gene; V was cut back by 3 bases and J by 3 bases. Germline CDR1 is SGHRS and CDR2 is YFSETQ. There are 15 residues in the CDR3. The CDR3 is CASSWGQGAKETQYF. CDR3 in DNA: TGCGCCAGCAGCTGGGGACAGGGGGCAAAAGAGACCCAGTACTTC. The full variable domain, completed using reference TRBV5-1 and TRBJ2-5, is KAGVTQTPRYLIKTRGQQVTLSCSPISGHRSVSWYQQTPGQGLQFLFEYFSETQRNKGNFPGRFSGRQFSNSRSEMNVSTLELGDSALYLCASSWGQGAKETQYFGPGTRLLVL.

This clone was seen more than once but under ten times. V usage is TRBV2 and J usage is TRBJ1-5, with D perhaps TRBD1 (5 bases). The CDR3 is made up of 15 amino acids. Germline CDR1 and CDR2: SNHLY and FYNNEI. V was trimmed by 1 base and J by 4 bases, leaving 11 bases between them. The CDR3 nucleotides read TGTGCCAGCAGTGAAGGCAGGGTTCTAAATCAGCCCCAGCATTTT. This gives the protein CASSEGRVLNQPQHF.

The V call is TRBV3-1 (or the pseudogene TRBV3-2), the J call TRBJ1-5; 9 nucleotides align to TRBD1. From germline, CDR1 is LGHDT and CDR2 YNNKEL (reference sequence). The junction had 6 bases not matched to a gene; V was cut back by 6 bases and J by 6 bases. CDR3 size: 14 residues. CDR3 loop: CASSLDRGGQPQHF. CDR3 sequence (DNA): TGTGCCAGCAGTCTGGACAGGGGAGGTCAGCCCCAGCATTTT.

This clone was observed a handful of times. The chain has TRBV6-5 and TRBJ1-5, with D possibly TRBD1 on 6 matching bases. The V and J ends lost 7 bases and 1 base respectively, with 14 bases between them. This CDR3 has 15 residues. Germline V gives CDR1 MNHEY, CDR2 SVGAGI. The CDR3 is CASKALQGSNQPQHF. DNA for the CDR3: TGTGCCAGCAAGGCCTTACAGGGAAGCAATCAGCCCCAGCATTTT.

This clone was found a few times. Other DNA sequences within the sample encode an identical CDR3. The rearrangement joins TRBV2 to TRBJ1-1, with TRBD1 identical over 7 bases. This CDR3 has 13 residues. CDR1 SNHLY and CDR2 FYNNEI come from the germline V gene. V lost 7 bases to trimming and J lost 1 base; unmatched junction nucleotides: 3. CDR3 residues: CASNRQGNTEAFF. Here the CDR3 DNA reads TGTGCCAGCAACCGACAGGGGAACACTGAAGCTTTCTTT. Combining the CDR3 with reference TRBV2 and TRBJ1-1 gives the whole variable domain EPEVTQTPSHQVTQMGQEVILRCVPISNHLYFYWYRQILGQKVEFLVSFYNNEISEKSEIFDDQFSVERPDGSNFTLKIRSTKLEDSAMYFCASNRQGNTEAFFGQGTRLTVV.

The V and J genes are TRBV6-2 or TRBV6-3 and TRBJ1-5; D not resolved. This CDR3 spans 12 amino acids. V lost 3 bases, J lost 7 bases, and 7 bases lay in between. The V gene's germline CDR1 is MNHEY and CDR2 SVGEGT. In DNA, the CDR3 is TGTGCCAGCAGTTATTGGCTCCAGCCCCAGCATTTT. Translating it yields CASSYWLQPQHF.

The CDR3 is CASSFGTGGNEQFF. As DNA, the CDR3 is TGTGCCAGCAGCTTCGGGACAGGGGGGAATGAGCAGTTCTTC. The J gene is TRBJ2-1, the V gene TRBV11-2, with 11 bases lining up with TRBD1. The germline CDR1 and CDR2 sequences are SGHAT and FQNNGV. Trimming took 3 bases from V and 7 from J; bases not matched to a gene: 2. This CDR3 is built from 14 residues.

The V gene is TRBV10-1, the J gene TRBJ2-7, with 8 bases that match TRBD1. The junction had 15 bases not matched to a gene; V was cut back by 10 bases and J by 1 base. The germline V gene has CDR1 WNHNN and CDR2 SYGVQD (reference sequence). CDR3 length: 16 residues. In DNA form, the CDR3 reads TGCGCCATCGACTCGTACCAGGGGGCCTTTTCCTACGAGCAGTACTTC. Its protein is CAIDSYQGAFSYEQYF.

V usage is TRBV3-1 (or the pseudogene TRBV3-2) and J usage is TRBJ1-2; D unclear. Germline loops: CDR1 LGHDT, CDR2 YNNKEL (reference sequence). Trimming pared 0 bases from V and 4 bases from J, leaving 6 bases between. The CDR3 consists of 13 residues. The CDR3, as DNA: TGTGCCAGCAGCCAAGATCCGGGCTATGGCTACACCTTC. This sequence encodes CASSQDPGYGYTF.

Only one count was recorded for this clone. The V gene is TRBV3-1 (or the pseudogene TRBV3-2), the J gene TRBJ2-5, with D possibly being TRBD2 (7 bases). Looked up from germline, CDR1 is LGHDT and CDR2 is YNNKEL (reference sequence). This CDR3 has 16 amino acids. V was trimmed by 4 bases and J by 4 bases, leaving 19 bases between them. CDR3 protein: CASSLMRGPGSETQYF. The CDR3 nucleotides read TGTGCCAGCAGCCTTATGCGGGGGCCGGGTTCAGAGACCCAGTACTTC.

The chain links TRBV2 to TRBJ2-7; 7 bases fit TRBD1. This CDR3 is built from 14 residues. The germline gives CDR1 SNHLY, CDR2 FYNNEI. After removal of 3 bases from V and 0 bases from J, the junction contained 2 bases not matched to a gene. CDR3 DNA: TGTGCCAGCAGTGACAGGGGGATCTCCTACGAGCAGTACTTC. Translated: CASSDRGISYEQYF.

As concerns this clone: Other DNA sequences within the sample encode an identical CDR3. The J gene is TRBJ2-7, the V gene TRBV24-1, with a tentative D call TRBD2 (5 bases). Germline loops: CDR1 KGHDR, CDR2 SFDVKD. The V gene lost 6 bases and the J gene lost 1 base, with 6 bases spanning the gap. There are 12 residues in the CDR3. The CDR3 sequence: CATSSGSYEQYF. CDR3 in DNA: TGTGCCACCAGTTCGGGGTCCTACGAGCAGTACTTC.